This paragraph reports one T cell receptor beta chain. Repertoires were generated with immunoSEQ multiplex PCR, while TCRdb's copy carries only in-frame clones and drops some. This sample yields roughly 250,000 clones, of which around 85% are seen a single time; around 4.5% belongs to the top ten. This entry belongs to a study of blood T cell repertoires in COVID-19. Study context: Whether acute or convalescent, the COVID-19 samples came from the United States, Italy and Spain.

Trimming took 3 bases from V and 4 from J, leaving 3 bases between them. The germline V gene encodes CDR1 SNHLY and CDR2 FYNNEI. This CDR3 is 11 amino acids long. The receptor was isolated from a woman aged 25 to 45 who had recovered from COVID-19. J is TRBJ1-1 and V is TRBV2; D call uncertain. The sample consisted of PBMCs or T cells enriched from blood (not recorded which). The CDR3 nucleotides are TGTGCCAGCAGTGATATCACTGAAGCTTTCTTT. Protein sequence: CASSDITEAFF.